This T cell receptor (beta chain) was observed in a study of CD8+CD57+ T cells in acquired aplastic anemia. Patients who underwent sequencing had shown CD8+CD57+ cell expansion by flow cytometry. Germline lookup yields CDR1 SGHTA and CDR2 FQGTGA. The V and J ends lost 5 bases and 3 bases, in that order; junction bases with no gene match: 7. This CDR3 has 15 amino acids. Both TCR beta VDJ combination and CDR3 sequence profiling were carried out. Genomic DNA was the template for this profiling. TCRdb used MiXCR to reprocess the reads, holding one entry per CDR3 protein. The sample includes roughly 280,000 distinct CDR3 sequences, about three fifths of them seen just once.

Sequencing was done on a sample of sorted CD4+, CD8+, or CD8+CD57+ T cells (not recorded which) from PBMCs. The chain recombines TRBV7-3 with TRBJ1-5; 7 bases agree with TRBD1. The receptor's source is a human donor with aplastic anemia. Here the CDR3 reads CASSEQGTNNQPQHF. The CDR3 nucleotides read TGTGCCAGCAGCGAACAGGGGACGAACAATCAGCCCCAGCATTTT.